This T cell receptor (beta chain) was retrieved from a study of T-cell memory formation after mild COVID-19 (dated by TCRdb to 2020 to 2022). Regarding the study in general: Most TCR sequence clusters were specific to one of the two donors. T-cell clones expanding and contracting after mild COVID-19 in a couple of donors were tracked by longitudinal TCRalpha and TCRbeta repertoire sequencing. The cohort was made up of two young adult volunteers, one female and one male, who were previously healthy. Here is what the overall study found, with its caveats: SARS-CoV-2 specificity of the second-wave clones peaking on day 37 was not confirmed. Only a couple of mild cases were covered in the study, and larger cohorts including severe cases with pre-infection samples were considered necessary. Some responding clones were detected in pre-infection memory, which suggested that pre-existing cross-reactive memory T cells had joined the SARS-CoV-2 response. From day 15 to 85, contracting clones showed balanced CD4/CD8 phenotypes, whereas a second wave of clones that expanded from day 15 to 37 leaned towards CD4+. Contracting CD4+ clones were located mainly in the CM and EM memory subsets, whereas CD8+ clones were found to be enriched in EMRA.

CDR1 SGHTA and CDR2 FQGTGA are derived from the germline V gene. V has 4 bases trimmed and J has 5 bases trimmed; junction bases matching no gene number 2. The CDR3 spans 13 residues, from the cysteine through the phenylalanine. Left in the record is the CDR3 DNA by itself, 39 bases read in frame from the first base. This clonotype has a handful of counts. Its binding antigen is unknown. Per-nucleotide qualities are absent, and no much larger clonotype sits a single base away. Sequencer: Illumina NovaSeq 6000. cDNA libraries for TCRalpha and TCRbeta were prepared by 5'RACE using constant-segment primers, with sample barcodes and unique molecular identifiers added. RNA was extracted from every sample with Trizol reagent. Libraries were amplified in two PCR steps, with a second sample barcode and Illumina TruSeq adapters added in the second step. Sequencing of libraries was performed on an Illumina NovaSeq with 2 x 150 bp paired-end reads. The authors' pipeline ran thus. With migec v1.2.7, reads were demultiplexed and then collapsed into UMI-guided consensus sequences. Using mixcr v2.1.11, UMI consensuses were aligned to TRA and TRB V and J templates and then assembled into clonotypes. Expanded or contracted clonotypes were those called significant by both edgeR and NoisET, with noise models trained on biological replicates. For edgeR calls, the thresholds were a false discovery rate-adjusted p below 0.01 and a log2 fold-change of 1. As an exploratory analysis of dynamics, PCA with hierarchical clustering was applied to max-normalized trajectories of the 1000 most abundant clonotypes. The CD4 or CD8 phenotype of responding clones was assigned using the separately sequenced CD4+ and CD8+ repertoires. TCRdb handled the public reads itself, with Q25 trimming in fastp and clone calling in MiXCR, and kept productive beta chains. Identical CDR3 proteins give one entry, which carries the most common genes and DNA. These V and J calls derive from TCRdb rather than the authors' analysis. The sample contains about 350,000 distinct CDR3 sequences, approximately 15% of them found a single time. About a fifth of the sample belongs to the ten largest clones.

PBMCs were isolated by Ficoll-Paque density gradient centrifugation. Recombination linked TRBV7-3 to TRBJ2-5; TRBD1 fits 9 bases in the junction. This sequence originates from a man aged 18 to 35 who had mild COVID-19 (a few samples of this study predate the infection). The sample titles of this study are shuffled in the database, so cell type and time point are left out; the donor was told from shared clones. The source material was PBMCs or a T cell subset sorted from them (not recorded which). Read as DNA, the sequence is TGTGCCAGCAGCTGGGACAGGGAGGAGACCCAGTACTTC. This sequence encodes CASSWDREETQYF.